Shown below are 4 T cell receptor beta chains from a single sample sequenced in a study of T cells in Graves' hyperthyroidism and ophthalmopathy. The source material, RNA transcripts, was used to amplify TCR beta CDR3 regions. Initially, a first-round RT-PCR of the TCR CDR3 employed the HTBI primer set. TCRdb redid the calling of the multiplex PCR reads with MiXCR, one entry per CDR3 protein. In the table there are about 360,000 distinct CDR3 sequences, roughly 25% of which are singletons. The material sequenced was blood. Receptors originate from a man aged 50 to 59 with Graves' hyperthyroidism.

This clonotype has only a few counts. V usage is TRBV30 and J usage is TRBJ1-5; tentative D call: TRBD1 (6 bases). V was pared by 5 bases and J by 6 bases, with 14 bases between. The length of the CDR3 is 13 residues. Germline loops: CDR1 GTSNPN, CDR2 SVGIG (reference sequence). In DNA, the CDR3 is TGTGCCTGGGGACGGACACAGGGTCAGCCCCAGCATTTT. Encoded protein: CAWGRTQGQPQHF.

This chain uses TRBV6-2 or TRBV6-3 with TRBJ2-7; 15 bases fit TRBD2. Trimming removed 8 bases from V and 3 bases from J; junction bases left unmatched: 8. The CDR3 consists of 16 residues. Germline V gene data show CDR1 as MNHEY and CDR2 as SVGEGT. Here the CDR3 DNA reads TGTGCCAGCTCGAGGACTAGCGGGAGGGCACACTACGAGCAGTACTTC. This translates into CASSRTSGRAHYEQYF.

There are a few counts of this clonotype. V gene TRBV20-1 combines with J gene TRBJ2-7; 10 bases line up with TRBD2. The CDR3 is made up of 15 amino acids. J lost 3 bases, V lost 3 bases, and 8 bases had no gene match. CDR1 and CDR2 from the germline V gene are DFQATT and SNEGSKA (reference sequence). The CDR3 sequence: CSASNMASGSYEQYF. The CDR3 nucleotides read TGCAGTGCTAGTAATATGGCTAGCGGGAGCTACGAGCAGTACTTC.

The chain couples TRBV20-1 to TRBJ1-5; 9 positions match TRBD1. Germline loops: CDR1 DFQATT, CDR2 SNEGSKA (reference sequence). Trimming cost V 1 base and J 0 bases; bases outside gene matches: 7. The CDR3 loop spans 17 amino acids. CDR3 residues: CSARAQGQGYSNQPQHF. Written as DNA, the CDR3 is TGCAGTGCTAGAGCCCAGGGACAGGGCTATAGCAATCAGCCCCAGCATTTT.